The text below deals with one T cell receptor beta chain. Its antigen is unidentified. These data are taken from a study of early T cells in non-severe SARS-CoV-2 infection. Overall study context: The chains were unpaired, and the sequenced material was bulk RNA from unsorted whole blood.

V lost 5 bases, J lost 2 bases, and 9 bases stayed unmatched. Germline V gives CDR1 SQVTM, CDR2 ANQGSEA. CDR3 length equals 15 residues. Overall study results and limits: Anti-spike CD8 responses were favored by VDJdb matching, which missed private and CD4 specificities.

The TCR library protocol attached unique molecular identifiers to the individual cDNA molecules. TCRdb re-derived calls from the 5' RACE reads in MiXCR, one entry per CDR3 protein. This table holds roughly 46,000 distinct CDR3 sequences, 9.4% found once. Here the sequenced sample was whole blood, taken at baseline. The chain is built from TRBV29-1 and TRBJ2-3; 8 bases map to TRBD2. The clonotype originates from an adult who was a healthcare worker with PCR-confirmed SARS-CoV-2 infection or an uninfected control (not recorded which). The CDR3 sequence: CSVIPLAEVTDTQYF. CDR3 DNA: TGCAGCGTTATCCCACTAGCGGAGGTCACAGATACGCAGTATTTT.